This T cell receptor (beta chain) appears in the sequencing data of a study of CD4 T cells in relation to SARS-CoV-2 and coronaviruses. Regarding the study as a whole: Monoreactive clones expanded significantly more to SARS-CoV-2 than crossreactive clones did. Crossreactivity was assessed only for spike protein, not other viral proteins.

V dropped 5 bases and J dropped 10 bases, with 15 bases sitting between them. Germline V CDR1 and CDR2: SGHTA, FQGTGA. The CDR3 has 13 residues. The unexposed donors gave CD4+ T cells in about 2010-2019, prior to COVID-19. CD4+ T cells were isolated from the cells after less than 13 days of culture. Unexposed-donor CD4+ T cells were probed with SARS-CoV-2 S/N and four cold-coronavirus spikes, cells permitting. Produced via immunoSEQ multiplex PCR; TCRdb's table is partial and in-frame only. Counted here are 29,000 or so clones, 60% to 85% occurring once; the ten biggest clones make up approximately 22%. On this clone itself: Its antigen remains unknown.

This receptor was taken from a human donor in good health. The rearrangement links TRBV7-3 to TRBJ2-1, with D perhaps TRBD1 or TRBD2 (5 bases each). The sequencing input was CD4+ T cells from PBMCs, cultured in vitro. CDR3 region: CASSPGAPREQFF. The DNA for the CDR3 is TGTGCCAGCAGCCCCGGGGCCCCCCGGGAGCAGTTCTTC.